The text below deals with one T cell receptor beta chain. This clonotype was detected many times. Its antigen specificity is not known. Per-base quality was not reported, and no clone a single base away is much larger than it. The germline V gene yields MNHEY for CDR1 and SVGAGI for CDR2. The CDR3, cysteine through phenylalanine, is 13 amino acids long. The entry retains the CDR3 DNA only, 39 bases that are in frame from base 1. At the junction V is shortened by 5 bases and J by 10 bases; bases outside the gene matches: 7. The entry originates in a study of human T cells and chemical hapten exposure (dated by TCRdb to the early 2020s). Broadly, across the study: For sensitization, 2% DPC in acetone was applied to a roughly 2 cm by roughly 2 cm area of upper inner arm skin. Patch testing was performed on the upper back with Finn chambers containing 0.01% DPC, and the patch tests were scored after 6 days according to International Contact Dermatitis Research Group standards. Patient blood was sampled pre-sensitization (week 0) and at 2, 6 and about 24 weeks after DPC sensitization. Libraries were combined into a pool for sequencing, and differences in TCR yield between samples came mainly from small differences in library volumes within the pool. Twenty-nine alopecia patients provided blood for TCR sequencing at one to four time points (pre-sensitization, 2, 6 and 24 weeks). The study tracked peripheral blood TCR repertoire changes in vivo during primary and secondary sensitization to the hapten diphenylcyclopropenone (DPC) in alopecia patients. Patients additionally received weekly therapeutic DPC doses to the scalp throughout the approximately 25-week study period. Alopecia areata with under or over 50% scalp involvement, alopecia totalis and alopecia universalis were represented in the patient cohort, which was mostly female. Paper-wide results and their limitations: Repeated subsampling changed both the strength of the expansion versus patch-test correlation and the threshold at which that correlation became significant. No change with DPC sensitization was found in the number of TCRs above 1 in 1000 frequency, and no evidence of global repertoire structure alterations was found. Significantly more large CDR3 similarity clusters were formed by expanded TCRs than by pre-sensitization or healthy control sets, consistent with antigen-driven responses. Patch test score was positively correlated with the number of PT1 expanded TCRs, with significance at thresholds 8, 16 and 32 but not at 4. Because every patient had alopecia, a presumed autoimmune disease, the patients' immune response might differ from that of healthy individuals.

Receptor amplification or capture employed RACE. TCRdb records NextSeq 500 as the sequencer. Library preparation attached unique molecular identifiers to individual cDNA molecules for quantitative, reproducible TCR counting. Both TCR alpha and TCR beta chains were sequenced from each blood RNA sample. On the authors' methods: Samples had a median of roughly 87,000 TCRs, with a range from roughly 23,224 to 750,000. V, J and CDR3 annotation of the TCR reads was carried out using the Decombinator software suite. For the PS versus PT1 abundance plots, all samples were subsampled to the same number of TCRs (28,000). TCRs were defined as expanded if absent before sensitization and observed at least eight times at the 2-week time point. TCRdb ran its own pipeline on the public reads, namely fastp trimming at Q25 and MiXCR clone calling, and kept in-frame beta chains. Rows are combined by CDR3 protein, so each entry shows the most common genes and DNA. None of the V and J calls come from the authors' own analysis; TCRdb made them. The sample contains around 380,000 distinct CDR3 sequences, around 5% of them found a single time. The ten top clones hold over 2% of the sample.

According to the study, the label for this sample's time point signals: patch test 1, 2 weeks after DPC sensitization. The meaning of the sample's treatment or condition label: therapeutic diphenylcyclopropenone sensitization with weekly scalp DPC. At every patch-test visit, the blood draw took place before the patch test was put on. To be eligible, patients had to be aged 18 to 70, diagnosed with alopecia and judged suitable for DPC therapy, while pregnant patients were excluded. Unfractionated whole blood was collected in Tempus Blood RNA tubes, and total RNA was extracted from that blood. The specimen was whole blood, collected in connection with sensitization to the hapten diphenylcyclopropenone (DPC). The chain couples TRBV6-5 to TRBJ2-1, with 8 bases in between that match TRBD2. The receptor comes from a woman aged 45-65 years with alopecia areata. Some clones in this sample may be carry-over from other donors' samples. Here the CDR3 is given as CASSVGLAWEQFF. The nucleotide sequence is TGTGCCAGCAGTGTAGGACTAGCTTGGGAGCAGTTCTTC.